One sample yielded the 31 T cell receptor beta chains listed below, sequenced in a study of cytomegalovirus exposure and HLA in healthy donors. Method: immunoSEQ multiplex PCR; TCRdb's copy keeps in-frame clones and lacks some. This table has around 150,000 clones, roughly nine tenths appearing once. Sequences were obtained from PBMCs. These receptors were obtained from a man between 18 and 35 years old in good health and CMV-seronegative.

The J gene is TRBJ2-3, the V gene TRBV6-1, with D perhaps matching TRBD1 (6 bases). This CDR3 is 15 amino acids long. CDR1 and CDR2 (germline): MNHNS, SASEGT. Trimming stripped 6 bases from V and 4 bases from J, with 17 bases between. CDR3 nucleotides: TGTGCCAGCAGAGGGGGACCCCAGCGGCCAGATACGCAGTATTTT. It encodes CASRGGPQRPDTQYF.

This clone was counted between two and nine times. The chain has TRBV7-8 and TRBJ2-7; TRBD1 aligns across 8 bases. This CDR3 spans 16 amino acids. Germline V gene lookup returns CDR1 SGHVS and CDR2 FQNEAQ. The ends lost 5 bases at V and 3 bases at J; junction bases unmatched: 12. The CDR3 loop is CASSRAPRTGSYEQYV. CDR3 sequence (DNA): TGTGCCAGCAGCCGAGCTCCCCGGACAGGGAGCTACGAGCAGTACGTC.

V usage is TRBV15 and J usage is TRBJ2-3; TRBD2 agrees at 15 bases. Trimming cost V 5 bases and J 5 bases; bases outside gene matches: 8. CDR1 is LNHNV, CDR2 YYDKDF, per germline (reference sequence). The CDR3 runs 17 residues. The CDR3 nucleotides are TGTGCCACCAGCGTAGAATGGGGACTAGCGGGAGGAGATACGCAGTATTTT. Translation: CATSVEWGLAGGDTQYF.

CDR3 sequence (DNA): TGTGCCAGCAGCCGACAGGGGATCTACAATGAGCAGTTCTTC. Amino acid sequence: CASSRQGIYNEQFF. J is TRBJ2-1 and V is TRBV6-5; 8 bases are a match to TRBD1. The length of the CDR3 is 14 residues. The junction had 4 bases not matched to a gene; V was cut back by 6 bases and J by 3 bases. Germline loops: CDR1 MNHEY, CDR2 SVGAGI.

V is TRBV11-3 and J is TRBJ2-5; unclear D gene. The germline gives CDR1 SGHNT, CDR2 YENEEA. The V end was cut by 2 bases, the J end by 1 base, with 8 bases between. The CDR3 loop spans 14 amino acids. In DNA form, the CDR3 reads TGTGCCAGCAGCTTACCAGATTTCCAAGAGACCCAGTACTTC. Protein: CASSLPDFQETQYF.

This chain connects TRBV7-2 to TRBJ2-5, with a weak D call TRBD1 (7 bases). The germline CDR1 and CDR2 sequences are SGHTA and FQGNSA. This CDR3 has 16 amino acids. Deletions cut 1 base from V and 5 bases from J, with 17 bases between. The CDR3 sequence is CASSLVGRGRLETQYF. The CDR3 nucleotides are TGTGCCAGCAGCTTAGTAGGCAGGGGGAGGTTGGAGACCCAGTACTTC.

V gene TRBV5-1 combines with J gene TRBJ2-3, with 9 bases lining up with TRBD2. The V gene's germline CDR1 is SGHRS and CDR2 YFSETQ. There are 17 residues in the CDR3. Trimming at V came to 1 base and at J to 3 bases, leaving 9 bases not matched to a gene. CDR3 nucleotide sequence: TGCGCCAGCAGCTTGAGGCCTAGCGGGGAAGGAACAGATACGCAGTATTTT. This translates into CASSLRPSGEGTDTQYF.

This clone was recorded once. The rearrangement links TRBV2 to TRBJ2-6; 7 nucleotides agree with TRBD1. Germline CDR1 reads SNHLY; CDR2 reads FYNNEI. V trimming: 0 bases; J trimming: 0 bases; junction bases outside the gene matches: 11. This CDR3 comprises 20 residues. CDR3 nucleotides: TGTGCCAGCAGTGAAGCCCCCCCGGGACAGCGATTCTCTGGGGCCAACGTCCTGACTTTC. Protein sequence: CASSEAPPGQRFSGANVLTF.

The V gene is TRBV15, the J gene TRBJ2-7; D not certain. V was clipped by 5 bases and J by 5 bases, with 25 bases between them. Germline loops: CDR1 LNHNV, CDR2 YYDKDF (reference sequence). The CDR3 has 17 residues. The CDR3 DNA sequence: TGTGCCACCAGCCCCCCCGGTCTCAATCCCATAGCCCACGAGCAGTACTTC. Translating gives CATSPPGLNPIAHEQYF.

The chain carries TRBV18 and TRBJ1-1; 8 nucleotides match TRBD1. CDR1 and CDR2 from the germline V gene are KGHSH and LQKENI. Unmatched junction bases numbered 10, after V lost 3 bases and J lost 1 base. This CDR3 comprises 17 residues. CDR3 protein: CASSPTTGQATNTEAFF. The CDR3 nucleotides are TGTGCCAGCTCACCCACAACGGGACAGGCGACGAACACTGAAGCTTTCTTT.

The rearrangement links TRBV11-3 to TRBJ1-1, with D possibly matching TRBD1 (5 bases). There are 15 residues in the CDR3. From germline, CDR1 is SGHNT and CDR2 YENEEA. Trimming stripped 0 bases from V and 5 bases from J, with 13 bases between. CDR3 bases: TGTGCCAGCAGCTTAGATGGGAGGGGAAGAACTGAAGCTTTCTTT. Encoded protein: CASSLDGRGRTEAFF.

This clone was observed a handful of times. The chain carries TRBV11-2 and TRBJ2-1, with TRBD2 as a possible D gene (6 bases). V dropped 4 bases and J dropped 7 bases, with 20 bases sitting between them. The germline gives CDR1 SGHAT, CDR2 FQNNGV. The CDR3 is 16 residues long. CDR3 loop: CASSSFSGPRGNEQFF. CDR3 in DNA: TGTGCCAGCAGCTCCTTTAGCGGCCCCCGGGGGAATGAGCAGTTCTTC.

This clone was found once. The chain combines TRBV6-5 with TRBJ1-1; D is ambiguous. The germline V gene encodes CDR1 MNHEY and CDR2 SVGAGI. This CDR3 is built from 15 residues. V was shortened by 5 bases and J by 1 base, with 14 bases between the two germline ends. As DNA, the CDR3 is TGTGCCAGCAGTGCAATCCAGATACCGAACACTGAAGCTTTCTTT. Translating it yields CASSAIQIPNTEAFF.

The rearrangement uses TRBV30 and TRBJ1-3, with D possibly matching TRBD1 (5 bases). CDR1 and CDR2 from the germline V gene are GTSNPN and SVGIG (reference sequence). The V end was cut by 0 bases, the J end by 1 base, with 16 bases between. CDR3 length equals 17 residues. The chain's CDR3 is CAWSVQAAGFSGNTIYF. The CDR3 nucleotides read TGTGCCTGGAGTGTACAGGCAGCTGGATTTTCTGGAAACACCATATATTTT.

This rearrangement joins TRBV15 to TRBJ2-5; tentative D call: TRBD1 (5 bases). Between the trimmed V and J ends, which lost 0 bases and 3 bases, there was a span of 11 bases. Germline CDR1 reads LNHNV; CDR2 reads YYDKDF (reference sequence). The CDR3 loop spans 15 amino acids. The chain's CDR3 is CATSRDATGKETQYF. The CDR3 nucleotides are TGTGCCACCAGCAGAGATGCAACAGGAAAAGAGACCCAGTACTTC.

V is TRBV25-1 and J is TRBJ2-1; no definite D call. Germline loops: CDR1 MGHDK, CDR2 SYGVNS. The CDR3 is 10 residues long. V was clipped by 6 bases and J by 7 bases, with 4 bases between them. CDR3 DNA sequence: TGTGCCAGCAGACTTAATGAGCAGTTCTTC. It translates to CASRLNEQFF.

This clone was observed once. The CDR3 nucleotides are TGCGCCAGCAGCCAAAAGGCGCGACTAGCGGGATTTGATGAGCAGTTCTTC. This translates into CASSQKARLAGFDEQFF. The chain has TRBV4-3 and TRBJ2-1, with TRBD2 identical over 11 bases. The V gene's germline CDR1 is LGHNA and CDR2 YSLEER. The J segment lost 8 bases and the V segment lost 2 bases, leaving 11 bases of the junction unmatched. This CDR3 spans 17 amino acids.

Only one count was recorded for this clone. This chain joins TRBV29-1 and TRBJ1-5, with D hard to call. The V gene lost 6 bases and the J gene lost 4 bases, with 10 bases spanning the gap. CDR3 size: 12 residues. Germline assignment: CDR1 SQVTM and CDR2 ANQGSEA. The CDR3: CSVAGVNQPQHF. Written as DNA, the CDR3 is TGCAGCGTCGCCGGGGTTAATCAGCCCCAGCATTTT.

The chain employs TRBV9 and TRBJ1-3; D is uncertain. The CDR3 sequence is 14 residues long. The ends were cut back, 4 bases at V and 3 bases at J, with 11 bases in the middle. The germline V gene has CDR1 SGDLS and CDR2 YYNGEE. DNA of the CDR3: TGTGCCAGCAGCCCCTTGGCAGGTGGAAACACCATATATTTT. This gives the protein CASSPLAGGNTIYF.

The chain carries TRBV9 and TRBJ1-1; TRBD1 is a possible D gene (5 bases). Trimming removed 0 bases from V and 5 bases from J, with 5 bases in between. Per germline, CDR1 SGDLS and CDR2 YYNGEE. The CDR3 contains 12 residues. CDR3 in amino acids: CASSVEGTEAFF. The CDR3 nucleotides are TGTGCCAGCAGCGTAGAGGGGACTGAAGCTTTCTTT.

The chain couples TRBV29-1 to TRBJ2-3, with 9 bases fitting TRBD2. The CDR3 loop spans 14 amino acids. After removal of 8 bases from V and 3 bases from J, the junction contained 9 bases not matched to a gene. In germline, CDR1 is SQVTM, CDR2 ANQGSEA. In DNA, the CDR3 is TGCAGCACACGAGCGGGGGGCACAACAGATACGCAGTATTTT. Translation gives CSTRAGGTTDTQYF.

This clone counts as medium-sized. CDR3 protein: CASSPRQGPSYEQYV. As DNA, the CDR3 is TGTGCCAGCAGCCCGCGACAGGGCCCTTCCTACGAGCAGTACGTC. This chain joins TRBV7-8 and TRBJ2-7, with 7 positions matching TRBD1. Germline V gives CDR1 SGHVS, CDR2 FQNEAQ. The J segment lost 1 base and the V segment lost 5 bases, leaving 8 bases of the junction unmatched. The CDR3 totals 15 residues.

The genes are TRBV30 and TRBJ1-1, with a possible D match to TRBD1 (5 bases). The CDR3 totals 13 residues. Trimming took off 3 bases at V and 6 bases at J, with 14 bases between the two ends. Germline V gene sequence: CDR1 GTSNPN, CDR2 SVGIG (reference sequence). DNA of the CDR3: TGTGCCTGGAGACGGGAGGGGAGTTCTGAAGCTTTCTTT. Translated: CAWRREGSSEAFF.

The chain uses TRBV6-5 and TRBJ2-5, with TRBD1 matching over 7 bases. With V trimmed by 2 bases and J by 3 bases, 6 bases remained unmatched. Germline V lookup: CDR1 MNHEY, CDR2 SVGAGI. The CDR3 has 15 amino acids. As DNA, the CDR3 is TGTGCCAGCAGTTACCCAACGACAGGGAAAGAGACCCAGTACTTC. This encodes CASSYPTTGKETQYF.

The CDR3 DNA reads TGTGCCAGCAGCTTGGGGAGAGCGGGAGACACCGGGGAGCTGTTTTTT. Translating gives CASSLGRAGDTGELFF. The J gene is TRBJ2-2, the V gene TRBV5-4, with 8 bases that match TRBD2. Germline V gene sequence: CDR1 SGHNT, CDR2 YYREEE (reference sequence). Trimming at V came to 0 bases and at J to 3 bases, leaving 4 bases not matched to a gene. The CDR3 is 16 amino acids.

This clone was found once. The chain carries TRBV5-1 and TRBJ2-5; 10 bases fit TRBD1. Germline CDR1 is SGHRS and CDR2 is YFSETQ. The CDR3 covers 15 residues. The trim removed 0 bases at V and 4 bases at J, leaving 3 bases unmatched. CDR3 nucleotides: TGCGCCAGCAGCTTGGTCGGGACAGGGGTAGAGACCCAGTACTTC. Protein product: CASSLVGTGVETQYF.

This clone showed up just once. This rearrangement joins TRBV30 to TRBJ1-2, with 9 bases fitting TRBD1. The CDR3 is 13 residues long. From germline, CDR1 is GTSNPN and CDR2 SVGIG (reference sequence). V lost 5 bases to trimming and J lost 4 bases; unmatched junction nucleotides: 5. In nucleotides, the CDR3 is TGTGCCTGGGGGACAGGGATTGGCTATGGCTACACCTTC. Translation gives CAWGTGIGYGYTF. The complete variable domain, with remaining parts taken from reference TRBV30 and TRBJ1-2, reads SQTIHQWPATLVQPVGSPLSLECTVEGTSNPNLYWYRQAAGRGLQLLFYSVGIGQISSEVPQNLSASRPQDRQFILSSKKLLLSDSGFYLCAWGTGIGYGYTFGSGTRLTVV.

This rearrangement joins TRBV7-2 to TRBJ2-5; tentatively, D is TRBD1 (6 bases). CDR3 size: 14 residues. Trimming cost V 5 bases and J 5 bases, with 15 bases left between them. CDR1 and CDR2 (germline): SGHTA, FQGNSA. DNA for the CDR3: TGTGCCAGCAGCCCGAACCAGGGGCGCGAGACCCAGTACTTC. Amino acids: CASSPNQGRETQYF.

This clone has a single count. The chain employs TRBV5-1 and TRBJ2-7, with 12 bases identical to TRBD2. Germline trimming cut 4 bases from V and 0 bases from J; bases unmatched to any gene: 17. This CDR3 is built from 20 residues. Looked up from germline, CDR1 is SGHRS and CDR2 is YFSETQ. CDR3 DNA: TGCGCCAGCAGCCGATACGACGGGGGACTAGCGGGCGCCAGCTCCTACGAGCAGTACTTC. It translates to CASSRYDGGLAGASSYEQYF.

In nucleotides, the CDR3 is TGCGCCAGCAGCCAAGAGGGGAGGACTAGCGGTAACACCGGGGAGCTGTTTTTT. Translated, it gives CASSQEGRTSGNTGELFF. The chain carries TRBV4-1 and TRBJ2-2; 10 nucleotides match TRBD2. CDR3 length: 18 amino acids. The V and J ends lost 0 bases and 2 bases, in that order; junction bases with no gene match: 6. From germline, CDR1 is MGHRA and CDR2 YSYEKL.

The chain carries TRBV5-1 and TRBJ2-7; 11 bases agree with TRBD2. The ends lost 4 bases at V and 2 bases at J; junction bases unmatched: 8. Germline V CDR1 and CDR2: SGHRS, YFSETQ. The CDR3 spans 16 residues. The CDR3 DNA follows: TGCGCCAGCAGCCCGACCGGGACTAGCGGACCCTACGAGCAGTACGTC. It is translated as CASSPTGTSGPYEQYV.